These 3 T cell receptor beta chains originate from one sample sequenced in a study of CD8 T cells in Susac syndrome (dated by TCRdb to between 2018 and 2021). The method behind the library was the immunoSEQ multiplex PCR assay. RNA was extracted using the RNeasy kit, and roughly 0.5 to 1 microgram was reverse transcribed with random hexamers. TCRdb passed the public sequencing reads through fastp at Q25 and MiXCR, retaining productive beta sequences. A single entry per CDR3 protein holds the most common genes and DNA from its merged rows. Across this sample there are roughly 50,000 distinct CDR3 sequences, with 80% to 95% seen only once. Around 0.43% of the sample rests with the top ten. The sequencing sample was made of CD8+ T cells from PBMCs. The receptors come from a human donor in good health.

The V call is TRBV5-1, the J call TRBJ1-4, with a possible D match to TRBD1 (5 bases). Germline V gives CDR1 SGHRS, CDR2 YFSETQ. V dropped 4 bases and J dropped 5 bases, with 9 bases sitting between them. This CDR3 has 13 amino acids. The chain's CDR3 is CASSPTVNEKLFF. CDR3 nucleotide sequence: TGCGCCAGCAGCCCGACAGTGAATGAAAAACTGTTTTTT.

The sample holds one count of this clonotype. V is TRBV4-3 and J is TRBJ2-1, with TRBD2 as a possible D gene (6 bases). The germline gives CDR1 LGHNA, CDR2 YSLEER. With 1 base removed from V and 3 bases from J, the gap between germline ends came to 19 bases. The CDR3 runs 18 residues. CDR3 protein: CASSQGLNPAGFYNEQFF. The CDR3 nucleotides read TGCGCCAGCAGCCAAGGACTGAATCCAGCGGGTTTCTACAATGAGCAGTTCTTC.

The chain couples TRBV7-9 to TRBJ1-2, with a tentative D call TRBD1 (6 bases). Trimming shortened V by 7 bases and J by 5 bases, and 14 bases separated the two germline ends. In germline, CDR1 is SEHNR, CDR2 FQNEAQ (reference sequence). This CDR3 spans 13 amino acids. This CDR3 reads CASTVGQTYGYTF. Here the CDR3 DNA reads TGTGCCAGCACCGTCGGACAGACTTATGGCTACACCTTC.